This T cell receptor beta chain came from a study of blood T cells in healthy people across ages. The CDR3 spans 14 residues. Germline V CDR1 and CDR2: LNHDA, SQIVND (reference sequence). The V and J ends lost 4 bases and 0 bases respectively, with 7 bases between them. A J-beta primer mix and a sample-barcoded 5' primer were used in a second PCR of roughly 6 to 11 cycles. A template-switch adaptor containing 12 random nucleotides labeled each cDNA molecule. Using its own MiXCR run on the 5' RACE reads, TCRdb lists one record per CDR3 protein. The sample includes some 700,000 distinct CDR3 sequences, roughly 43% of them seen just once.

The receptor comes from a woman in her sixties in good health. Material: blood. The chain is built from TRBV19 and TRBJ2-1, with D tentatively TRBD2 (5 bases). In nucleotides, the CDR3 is TGTGCCAGTAGTACGGGGTTCTCCTACAATGAGCAGTTCTTC. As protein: CASSTGFSYNEQFF.